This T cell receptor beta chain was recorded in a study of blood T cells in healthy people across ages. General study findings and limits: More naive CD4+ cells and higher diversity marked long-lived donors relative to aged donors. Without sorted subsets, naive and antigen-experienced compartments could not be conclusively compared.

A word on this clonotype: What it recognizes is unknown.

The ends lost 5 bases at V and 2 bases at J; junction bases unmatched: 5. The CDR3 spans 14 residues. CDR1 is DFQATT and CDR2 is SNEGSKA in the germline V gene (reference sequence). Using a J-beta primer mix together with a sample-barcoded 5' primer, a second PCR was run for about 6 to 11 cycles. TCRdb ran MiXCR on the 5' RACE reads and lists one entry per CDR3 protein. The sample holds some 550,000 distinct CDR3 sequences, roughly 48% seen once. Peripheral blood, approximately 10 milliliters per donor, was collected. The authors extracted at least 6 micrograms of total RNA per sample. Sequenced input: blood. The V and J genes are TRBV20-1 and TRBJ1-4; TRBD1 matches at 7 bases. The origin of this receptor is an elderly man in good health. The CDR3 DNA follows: TGCAGTGCTGGGGGAGGGGGCACTAATGAAAAACTGTTTTTT. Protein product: CSAGGGGTNEKLFF.